This T cell receptor beta chain was retrieved from a study of type 1 regulatory T cells. Study summary: T-allo10 is a Tr1-enriched, alloantigen-specific CD4 T cell product made in vitro.

Of note for this clonotype: Its antigen remains unidentified.

The CDR3 is made up of 14 amino acids. Trimming stripped 6 bases from V and 0 bases from J, with 9 bases between. Graft donor-derived T-allo10 cells were described as host-alloantigen-specific, anergic, and alloantigen-specifically suppressive. Via MiXCR, TCRdb re-called the reads, giving one row per CDR3 protein. The table records 20,000 to 25,000 distinct CDR3 sequences, roughly 72% of them present only once. The sequenced sample consisted of cultured T cells, either the whole culture or a sorted T cell fraction (not recorded which). As for subset: Tr1-enriched cell product generated in vitro against host alloantigens. V gene TRBV12-3 or TRBV12-4 combines with J gene TRBJ2-4; no clear D gene. This sequence was found in a human donor in good health. CDR3 residues: CASSSALAKNIQYF. Here the CDR3 DNA reads TGTGCCAGCAGCTCAGCACTAGCCAAAAACATTCAGTACTTC.